A single sample is the source of the 13 T cell receptor beta chains below, sequenced in a study of T cell clonality in common variable immunodeficiency. Repertoires were generated with immunoSEQ multiplex PCR, while TCRdb's copy carries only in-frame clones and drops some. The sample includes about 28,000 clones, none of them occurring once. The antigens these receptors bind are not known. General study findings and limits: In common variable immunodeficiency, TCR beta chains reportedly carried fewer deletions and N-nucleotide insertions.

The specimen was peripheral blood mononuclear cells. These receptors came from a human donor with common variable immunodeficiency.

Points on this clone: The CDR3 goes on 3 residues after the read ends, and that part is filled in from the germline J gene. The chain links TRBV18 to TRBJ1-4; the D is unclear. The CDR3 consists of 15 residues. CDR1 and CDR2 (germline): KGHSH, LQKENI. With 0 bases removed from V and 6 bases from J, the gap between germline ends came to 11 bases. This CDR3 is CASSPPAKADEKLFF. CDR3 DNA, as far as it was read: TGTGCCAGCTCACCACCCGCTAAGGCGGATGAAAAA.

This clone showed up many times. The CDR3 end falls 3 residues outside the read, so it is completed with the germline J gene. V and J are TRBV30 and TRBJ1-4; 7 bases are shared with TRBD1. The CDR3 runs 11 residues. CDR1 and CDR2 (germline): GTSNPN, SVGIG (reference sequence). V lost 5 bases to trimming and J lost 8 bases; unmatched junction nucleotides: 2. The covered CDR3 bases are TGTGCCTGGGGGGACAGCGAAAAA. Its translation is CAWGDSEK. The entire CDR3 protein is CAWGDSEKLFF.

In this sample, this clone is medium-sized (0.01 to 0.1%). The observed sequence ends 3 residues before the CDR3 terminus, with the missing tail filled in from the germline J gene. This chain links TRBV29-1 with TRBJ1-1; D gene unclear. The germline V gene encodes CDR1 SQVTM and CDR2 ANQGSEA. The CDR3 sequence is 11 residues long. The CDR3 region is CSVERALRAFF. CDR3 bases read: TGCAGCGTTGAACGTGCATTGAGG.

This clone showed up just a few times. The read stops 3 residues short of the end of the CDR3; the missing end is completed from the germline J gene. The chain combines TRBV7-6 with TRBJ2-1; the D is unclear. V shed 1 base and J shed 8 bases, with 12 bases lying between them. The germline V gene encodes CDR1 SGHVS and CDR2 FNYEAQ. This CDR3 region has 14 residues. The CDR3 here is CASSLVGPVYEQFF. The part of the CDR3 DNA that was read is TGTGCCAGCAGCTTAGTAGGGCCCGTCTATGAG. The variable domain in full, completed from reference TRBV7-6 and TRBJ2-1, reads GAGVSQSPRYKVTKRGQDVALRCDPISGHVSLYWYRQALGQGPEFLTYFNYEAQQDKSGLPNDRFSAERPEGSISTLTIQRTEQRDSAMYRCASSLVGPVYEQFFGPGTRLTVL.

Concerning this clone itself: The DNA ends 3 residues before the CDR3 does, and the rest of the CDR3 is filled in from the germline J gene. The chain has TRBV7-6 and TRBJ2-7; TRBD1 matches at 8 bases. The CDR3 totals 15 residues. The junction had 8 bases not matched to a gene; V was cut back by 5 bases and J by 2 bases. Germline V CDR1 and CDR2: SGHVS, FNYEAQ. The CDR3 DNA, read in part, is TGTGCCAGCAGCCCCGGACAGGGAATTGCCTACGAG. This sequence encodes CASSPGQGIAYE. The full CDR3 protein is CASSPGQGIAYEQYF.

This clone has only a few counts. From the germline J gene comes the end of the CDR3, since the read stops 3 residues before it. The chain is built from TRBV7-2 and TRBJ2-1, with 9 bases lining up with TRBD2. The CDR3 is 15 residues long. With 1 base clipped from V and 9 bases from J, the junction kept 7 bases outside the gene matches. CDR1 is SGHTA and CDR2 is FQGNSA in the germline V gene. CDR3 DNA (partial): TGTGCCAGCAGCTTAGGGGCGGGGGGGCGGAGTGAG. Translation: CASSLGAGGRSE. The complete CDR3 sequence is CASSLGAGGRSEQFF.

This clone was observed a handful of times. The read stops 3 residues short of the end of the CDR3; the missing end is completed from the germline J gene. The chain combines TRBV7-9 with TRBJ1-4, with D hard to call. Per the germline V gene, CDR1 is SEHNR and CDR2 is FQNEAQ (reference sequence). The CDR3 extends over 14 amino acids. The V end lost 1 base, the J end lost 7 bases, and 10 bases lay between the germline ends. The covered CDR3 bases are TGTGCCAGCAGCTTAGGAGTCAGCGGTGAAAAA. Encoded protein: CASSLGVSGEK. The whole CDR3 protein reads CASSLGVSGEKLFF.

Details on this clone: Mismatch with germline at one junction end may stem from a read error. The read gets to within 3 residues of the CDR3 end, and the germline J gene fills in the rest. Other DNA sequences in this sample translate to the same CDR3. The chain is built from TRBV19 and TRBJ2-1, with TRBD1 as a possible D gene (6 bases). The CDR3 spans 15 residues. Germline V gene data show CDR1 as LNHDA and CDR2 as SQIVND (reference sequence). The CDR3 is CASSTSGQGYNEQFF. The part of the CDR3 DNA that was read is TGTGCTAGTAGTACCTCGGGACAAGGCTACAATGAG.

The sample holds a few counts of this clone. Sequencing ends 3 residues short of the CDR3 end; the germline J gene provides the rest. The chain couples TRBV6-2 or TRBV6-3 to TRBJ1-6; D remains ambiguous. Trimming stripped 6 bases from V and 7 bases from J, with 13 bases between. The CDR3 spans 14 residues. CDR1 MNHEY and CDR2 SVGEGT come from the germline V gene. This CDR3 is CASRERAFNSPLHF. Incomplete CDR3 DNA: TGTGCCAGCAGGGAGAGGGCCTTCAATTCACCC.

This clone was seen a handful of times. Sequencing ends 3 residues short of the CDR3 end; the germline J gene provides the rest. The chain links TRBV19 to TRBJ2-2; maybe TRBD2 (5 bases). The CDR3 totals 15 residues. Deletions cut 3 bases from V and 2 bases from J, with 10 bases between. CDR1 is LNHDA and CDR2 is SQIVND in the germline V gene (reference sequence). CDR3 DNA (partial): TGTGCCAGTAGTATCCGAGGGTTTAACACCGGGGAG. This translates into CASSIRGFNTGE. The whole CDR3 sequence reads CASSIRGFNTGELFF.

There are many counts of this clone. The read ends 3 residues before the CDR3 terminus; that terminus is restored from the germline J gene. This chain joins TRBV20-1 and TRBJ2-2; 7 nucleotides line up with TRBD2. After removal of 6 bases from V and 7 bases from J, the junction contained 20 bases not matched to a gene. The length of the CDR3 is 17 residues. Looked up from germline, CDR1 is DFQATT and CDR2 is SNEGSKA (reference sequence). The CDR3 DNA, read in part, is TGCAGTGCCGCTAGAGATCCCAGCGGGGCTACCGGCGGGGAG. Amino acids: CSAARDPSGATGGE. The whole CDR3 is CSAARDPSGATGGELFF.

This clone was picked up many times. The read ends 3 residues before the CDR3 terminus; that terminus is restored from the germline J gene. This sequence joins TRBV5-1 and TRBJ2-7, with 7 bases fitting TRBD2. In germline, CDR1 is SGHRS, CDR2 YFSETQ. The V gene end was trimmed by 4 bases and the J gene end by 3 bases; junction bases not matched to a gene: 10. The CDR3 is made up of 15 amino acids. CDR3 sequence: CASSPGGSGDYEQYF. The part of the CDR3 DNA that was read is TGCGCCAGCAGCCCCGGGGGGAGCGGGGACTACGAG.

With regard to this clone: Sequencing ends 3 residues short of the CDR3 end; the germline J gene provides the rest. The V and J genes are TRBV18 and TRBJ1-2; D unresolved. V shed 3 bases and J shed 4 bases, with 9 bases lying between them. This CDR3 region has 13 residues. From germline, CDR1 is KGHSH and CDR2 LQKENI. CDR3 DNA, as far as it was read: TGTGCCAGCTCACCCGGCGGAGTCTATGGC. This codes for CASSPGGVYG. In full, the CDR3 is CASSPGGVYGYTF. Complete variable domain (other parts from reference TRBV18 and TRBJ1-2): NAGVMQNPRHLVRRRGQEARLRCSPMKGHSHVYWYRQLPEEGLKFMVYLQKENIIDESGMPKERFSAEFPKEGPSILRIQQVVRGDSAAYFCASSPGGVYGYTFGSGTRLTVV.